This T cell receptor (beta chain) was identified during a study of blood T cell repertoires in COVID-19. In germline, CDR1 is MDHEN, CDR2 SYDVKM. V gave up 5 bases and J gave up 7 bases, with 12 bases separating them. The CDR3 contains 13 residues. Authors' processing steps: Reference gene primer amplification gave estimated nucleated cell counts. The table came from immunoSEQ multiplex PCR; TCRdb's copy has only in-frame clones and leaves some out. The D gene and trimming were derived from the DNA, and the V and J assignments and clone size from that table. The sample carries 85,000 to 130,000 clones, around four fifths recorded once.

V is TRBV28 and J is TRBJ1-5, with a tentative D call TRBD1 (6 bases). Sequencing was carried out using peripheral blood. This TCR derives from a man in his 60s with acute or convalescent COVID-19. CDR3 region: CASSHREGQPQHF. The CDR3 region has the DNA TGTGCCAGCAGTCACAGGGAAGGGCAGCCCCAGCATTTT.